This TCR beta chain was found in a study of blood T cells in healthy people across ages. This clonotype was seen a handful of times. Its antigen is not known. Study-wide results and caveats: Strong correlation linked observed beta diversity and percent naive T cells.

Germline values: CDR1 DFQATT, CDR2 SNEGSKA (reference sequence). CDR3 length equals 13 residues. Sample-barcoded 5' priming and a J-beta primer mix drove a second PCR of roughly 6 to 12 cycles. Each sample provided no less than 2.5 million CDR3-containing paired-end reads. TCRdb reprocessed the 5' RACE reads via MiXCR and lists one record per CDR3 protein. The table includes about 1.1 million distinct CDR3 sequences, approximately 38% detected once. V usage is TRBV20-1 and J usage is TRBJ2-7; D is undetermined. The DNA matches TRBJ2-5 better at its end, which makes the J call doubtful. The specimen sequenced was blood. The TCR was taken from a man aged 18 to 35 in good health. The CDR3: CSARGAHRETQYF. In DNA form, the CDR3 reads TGCAGTGCTAGAGGGGCGCATAGAGAGACCCAGTACTTC.